The present T cell receptor beta chain was sequenced within a study of blood T cell repertoires in COVID-19. Study details: PBMCs, B-cell-depleted T cells, or T cells were the source of the cDNA or gDNA that made up the material.

Only in-frame clones appear in the TCRdb table, and some are missing; sequencing was by immunoSEQ multiplex PCR. The sample includes 110,000 to 150,000 clones, around 90% of them seen just once. The CDR3 sequence is 16 residues long. V shed 5 bases and J 3 bases; nucleotides not matched to a gene: 8. Germline loops: CDR1 SGHRS, CDR2 YFSETQ. The chain employs TRBV5-1 and TRBJ1-4; 9 bases are shared with TRBD1. Sequences were obtained from peripheral blood. This receptor was identified in an older man with acute or convalescent COVID-19. As DNA, the CDR3 is TGCGCCAGCAGGCCCACAGGGGGCCCGGCTAATGAAAAACTGTTTTTT. Encoded protein: CASRPTGGPANEKLFF.